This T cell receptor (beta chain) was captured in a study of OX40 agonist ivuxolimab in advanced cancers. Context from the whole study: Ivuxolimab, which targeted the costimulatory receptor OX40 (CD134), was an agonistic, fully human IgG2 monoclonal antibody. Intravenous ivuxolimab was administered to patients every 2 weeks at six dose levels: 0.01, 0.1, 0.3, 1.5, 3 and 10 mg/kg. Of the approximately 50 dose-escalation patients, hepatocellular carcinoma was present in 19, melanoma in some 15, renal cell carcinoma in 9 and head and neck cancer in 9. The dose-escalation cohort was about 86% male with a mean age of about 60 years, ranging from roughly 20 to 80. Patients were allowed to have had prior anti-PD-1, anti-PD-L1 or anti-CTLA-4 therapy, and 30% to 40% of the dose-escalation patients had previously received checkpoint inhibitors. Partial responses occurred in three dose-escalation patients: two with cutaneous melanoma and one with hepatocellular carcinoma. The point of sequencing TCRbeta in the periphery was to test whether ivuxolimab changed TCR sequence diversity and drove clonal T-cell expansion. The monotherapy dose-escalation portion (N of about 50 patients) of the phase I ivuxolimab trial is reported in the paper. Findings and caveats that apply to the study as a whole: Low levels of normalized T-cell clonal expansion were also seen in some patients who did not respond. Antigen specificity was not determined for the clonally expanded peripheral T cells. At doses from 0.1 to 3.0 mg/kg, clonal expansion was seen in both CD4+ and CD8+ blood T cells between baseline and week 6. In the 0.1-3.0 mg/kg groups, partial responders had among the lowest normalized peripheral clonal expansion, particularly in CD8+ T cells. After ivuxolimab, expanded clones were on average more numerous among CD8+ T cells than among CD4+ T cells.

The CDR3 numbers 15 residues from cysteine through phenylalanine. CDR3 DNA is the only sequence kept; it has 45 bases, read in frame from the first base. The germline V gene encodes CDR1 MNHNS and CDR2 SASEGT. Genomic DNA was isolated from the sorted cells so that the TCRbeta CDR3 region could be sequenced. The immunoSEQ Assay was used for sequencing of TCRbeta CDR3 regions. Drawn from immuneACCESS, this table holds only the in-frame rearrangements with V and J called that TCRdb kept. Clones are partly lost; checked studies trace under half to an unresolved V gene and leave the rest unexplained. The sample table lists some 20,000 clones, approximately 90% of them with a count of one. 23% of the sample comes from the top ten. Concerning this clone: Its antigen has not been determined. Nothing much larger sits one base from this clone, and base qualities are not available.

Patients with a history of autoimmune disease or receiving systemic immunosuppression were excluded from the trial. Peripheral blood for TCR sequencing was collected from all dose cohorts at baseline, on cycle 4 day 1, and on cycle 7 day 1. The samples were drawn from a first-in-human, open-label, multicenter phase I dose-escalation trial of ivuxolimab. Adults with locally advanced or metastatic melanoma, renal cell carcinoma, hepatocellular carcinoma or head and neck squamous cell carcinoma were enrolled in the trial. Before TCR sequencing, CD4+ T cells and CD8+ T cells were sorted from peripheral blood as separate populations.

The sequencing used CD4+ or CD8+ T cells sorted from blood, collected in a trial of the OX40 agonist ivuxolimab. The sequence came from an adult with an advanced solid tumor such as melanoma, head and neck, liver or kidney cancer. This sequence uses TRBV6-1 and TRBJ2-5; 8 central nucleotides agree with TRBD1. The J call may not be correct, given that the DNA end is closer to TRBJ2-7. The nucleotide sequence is TGTGCCAGCGGCCCGGACAGGGTTGGTGTTCGCGAGCAGTACTTC. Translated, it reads CASGPDRVGVREQYF.